This note documents a single T cell receptor beta chain sequence. These data belong to a study of control samples from healthy donors and cancer patients. Repertoires were generated with immunoSEQ multiplex PCR, while TCRdb's copy carries only in-frame clones and drops some. The repertoire holds about 75,000 clones, with less than 95% as singletons. Germline V gene lookup returns CDR1 MGHRA and CDR2 YSYEKL. The germline V and J ends were trimmed by 1 base and 0 bases, with 10 bases remaining between them. This CDR3 region has 17 residues. Sequencing was done on a sample of blood. The source of this sequence is a middle-aged woman in good health. This chain links TRBV4-1 with TRBJ1-6; D is unresolved. CDR3: CASSQGLISSYNSPLHF. CDR3 bases: TGCGCCAGCAGCCAAGGCTTAATAAGCTCCTATAATTCACCCCTCCACTTT.